One and the same sample provided the 30 T cell receptor beta chains below, sequenced in a study of blood T cell repertoires in COVID-19. Profiling relied on immunoSEQ multiplex PCR, and the TCRdb table lists in-frame clones only, not all of them. The repertoire holds around 16,000 clones, with approximately 90% as singletons. Sample: peripheral blood. The receptors were gathered from a man older than 75 with acute or convalescent COVID-19.

The V and J genes are TRBV21-1 and TRBJ1-6. TRBV21-1 is flagged as a pseudogene. The CDR3 covers 17 residues. The CDR3 protein is CASSDPGNPYYNSPLHF. The DNA for the CDR3 is TGTGCCAGCAGCGACCCGGGTAATCCGTACTATAATTCACCCCTCCACTTT.

The chain links TRBV29-1 to TRBJ1-1, with TRBD1 identical over 7 bases. The CDR3 covers 11 residues. CDR1 is SQVTM, CDR2 ANQGSEA, per germline. V lost 4 bases to trimming and J lost 7 bases; unmatched junction nucleotides: 3. CDR3 residues: CSVVNRGEAFF. In DNA form, the CDR3 reads TGCAGCGTTGTAAACAGGGGTGAAGCTTTCTTT.

This chain links TRBV7-9 with TRBJ1-1; no definite D call. Germline CDR1 is SEHNR and CDR2 is FQNEAQ (reference sequence). This CDR3 spans 14 amino acids. The V gene lost 6 bases and the J gene lost 1 base, with 12 bases spanning the gap. The CDR3 spells CASSPPAGNTEAFF. The CDR3 coding sequence is TGTGCCAGCAGTCCCCCCGCCGGGAACACTGAAGCTTTCTTT.

V usage is TRBV3-1 (or the pseudogene TRBV3-2) and J usage is TRBJ2-2, with D unresolved. The CDR3 is made up of 14 amino acids. Between the trimmed V and J ends, which lost 4 bases and 3 bases, there was a span of 9 bases. CDR1 LGHDT and CDR2 YNNKEL come from the germline V gene (reference sequence). CDR3 amino acids: CASSPRLDTGELFF. The CDR3, as DNA: TGTGCCAGCAGCCCGAGACTGGACACCGGGGAGCTGTTTTTT.

The table lists this clone with a few counts. The V and J genes are TRBV19 and TRBJ2-3; D may be TRBD1 (6 bases). This CDR3 contains 16 residues. Trimming left V 10 bases short and J 0 bases short, with 20 bases between. Germline V CDR1 and CDR2: LNHDA, SQIVND (reference sequence). The CDR3: CATKPFGQSSTDTQYF. Here the CDR3 DNA reads TGTGCCACCAAACCTTTCGGACAGTCTAGCACAGATACGCAGTATTTT.

The chain joins TRBV5-1 to TRBJ2-7, with D hard to call. This CDR3 region has 11 residues. V was cut by 0 bases and J by 7 bases, with 5 bases left in between. Germline CDR1 reads SGHRS; CDR2 reads YFSETQ. CDR3 sequence reads: CASSLDIEQYF. In nucleotides, the CDR3 is TGCGCCAGCAGCTTGGATATAGAGCAGTACTTC.

The chain uses TRBV2 and TRBJ1-2; 7 nucleotides align to TRBD1. The CDR3 is made up of 14 amino acids. The ends lost 1 base at V and 3 bases at J; junction bases unmatched: 2. CDR1 and CDR2 (germline): SNHLY, FYNNEI. Written as DNA, the CDR3 is TGTGCCAGCAGTGAAGGGCAGGGGGACTATGGCTACACCTTC. Protein sequence: CASSEGQGDYGYTF. Full variable domain (missing parts from reference TRBV2 and TRBJ1-2): EPEVTQTPSHQVTQMGQEVILRCVPISNHLYFYWYRQILGQKVEFLVSFYNNEISEKSEIFDDQFSVERPDGSNFTLKIRSTKLEDSAMYFCASSEGQGDYGYTFGSGTRLTVV.

This chain links TRBV7-9 with TRBJ1-5, with D unclear. Per germline, CDR1 SEHNR and CDR2 FQNEAQ (reference sequence). The CDR3 runs to 13 residues. Trimming took off 4 bases at V and 6 bases at J, with 10 bases between the two ends. The CDR3, as DNA: TGTGCCAGCAGCTCGAGGTCTGGTCAGCCCCAGCATTTT. Translating gives CASSSRSGQPQHF. Using reference TRBV7-9 and TRBJ1-5 for the parts outside the CDR3, the full variable domain is DTGVSQNPRHKITKRGQNVTFRCDPISEHNRLYWYRQTLGQGPEFLTYFQNEAQLEKSRLLSDRFSAERPKGSFSTLEIQRTEQGDSAMYLCASSSRSGQPQHFGDGTRLSIL.

CDR3 protein: CASSPTAKDTEAFF. CDR3 sequence (DNA): TGTGCCAGCAGCCCGACAGCGAAAGACACTGAAGCTTTCTTT. The chain has TRBV7-6 and TRBJ1-1; maybe TRBD1 (5 bases). V was clipped by 5 bases and J by 3 bases, with 13 bases between them. The CDR3 covers 14 residues. CDR1 and CDR2 (germline): SGHVS, FNYEAQ.

The rearrangement uses TRBV4-1 and TRBJ1-6, with D unclear. The CDR3 length is 14 residues. CDR1 is MGHRA and CDR2 is YSYEKL in the germline V gene. V was cut by 2 bases and J by 8 bases, with 10 bases left in between. The CDR3 loop is CASSQREVDSPLHF. DNA of the CDR3: TGCGCCAGCAGCCAACGGGAGGTAGATTCACCCCTCCACTTT.

The V call is TRBV3-1 (or the pseudogene TRBV3-2), the J call TRBJ1-6; TRBD1 agrees at 8 bases. CDR3 length: 15 residues. Germline values: CDR1 LGHDT, CDR2 YNNKEL (reference sequence). Losses at the gene ends were 0 bases for V and 7 bases for J; bases not matched to a gene: 2. The CDR3 loop is CASSQDDRGNSPLHF. CDR3 coding DNA: TGTGCCAGCAGCCAAGATGACAGGGGAAATTCACCCCTCCACTTT.

The chain is built from TRBV2 and TRBJ2-7; D might be TRBD1 (5 bases). This CDR3 spans 15 amino acids. Germline V gene sequence: CDR1 SNHLY, CDR2 FYNNEI. The V gene lost 0 bases and the J gene lost 7 bases, with 16 bases spanning the gap. For the CDR3, the DNA is TGTGCCAGCAGTGAAGCGGCCAGGGTAGTAGGGGAGCAGTACTTC. Translated, it gives CASSEAARVVGEQYF.

This clone was seen a single time. This chain links TRBV27 with TRBJ1-5, with 11 bases fitting TRBD1. The CDR3 runs 14 residues. The J segment lost 5 bases and the V segment lost 4 bases, leaving 1 base of the junction unmatched. Germline V lookup: CDR1 MNHEY, CDR2 SMNVEV (reference sequence). Here the CDR3 DNA reads TGTGCCAGCAGTTGGACAGGGGGCGATCAGCCCCAGCATTTT. This codes for CASSWTGGDQPQHF.

J is TRBJ2-2 and V is TRBV18; D perhaps matches TRBD2 (5 bases). Deletions cut 3 bases from V and 0 bases from J, with 14 bases between. The CDR3 contains 17 residues. From germline, CDR1 is KGHSH and CDR2 LQKENI. The CDR3 protein is CASSPRVGRANTGELFF. CDR3 DNA: TGTGCCAGCTCACCGCGGGTCGGAAGGGCGAACACCGGGGAGCTGTTTTTT.

J is TRBJ2-7 and V is TRBV6-5; TRBD2 aligns across 7 bases. The CDR3 has 14 amino acids. Germline assignment: CDR1 MNHEY and CDR2 SVGAGI. Trimming removed 2 bases from V and 2 bases from J; junction bases left unmatched: 3. CDR3 sequence: CASSYGGGTYEQYF. The CDR3, as DNA: TGTGCCAGCAGTTACGGGGGGGGGACCTACGAGCAGTACTTC.

The V and J genes are TRBV5-6 and TRBJ1-3, with unresolved D. Between the trimmed V and J ends, which lost 0 bases and 0 bases, there was a span of 4 bases. The CDR3 is made up of 14 amino acids. CDR1 is SGHDT and CDR2 is YYEEEE in the germline V gene. The CDR3 DNA sequence: TGTGCCAGCAGCTTGGTTAGCTCTGGAAACACCATATATTTT. The encoded protein is CASSLVSSGNTIYF.

The chain joins TRBV6-5 to TRBJ1-2, with a tentative D call TRBD1 (6 bases). Germline assignment: CDR1 MNHEY and CDR2 SVGAGI. The CDR3 contains 15 residues. V was clipped by 2 bases and J by 4 bases, with 14 bases between them. The CDR3 protein is CASSYGGAGGYGYTF. CDR3 nucleotide sequence: TGTGCCAGCAGTTACGGGGGGGCCGGTGGCTATGGCTACACCTTC.

This clone has only one observation. V usage is TRBV9 and J usage is TRBJ2-5, with 10 bases aligning to TRBD1. V dropped 4 bases and J dropped 5; count of bases not matched to a gene: 11. Germline CDR1 and CDR2: SGDLS and YYNGEE. The CDR3 contains 16 residues. The CDR3 protein is CASSSHPGQGRETQYF. CDR3 DNA: TGTGCCAGCAGCTCCCACCCGGGACAGGGGAGGGAGACCCAGTACTTC. Looking up the rest from reference TRBV9 and TRBJ2-5 gives the full variable domain: DSGVTQTPKHLITATGQRVTLRCSPRSGDLSVYWYQQSLDQGLQFLIQYYNGEERAKGNILERFSAQQFPDLHSELNLSSLELGDSALYFCASSSHPGQGRETQYFGPGTRLLVL.

This chain links TRBV6-5 with TRBJ1-4; possible D gene TRBD1, 6 bases. CDR1 and CDR2 from the germline V gene are MNHEY and SVGAGI. The CDR3 runs 14 residues. V was shortened by 2 bases and J by 4 bases, with 8 bases between the two germline ends. The CDR3 here is CASSYGQFNEKLFF. CDR3 coding DNA: TGTGCCAGCAGTTACGGACAGTTTAATGAAAAACTGTTTTTT.

The chain uses TRBV29-1 and TRBJ2-1; 7 nucleotides align to TRBD1. The CDR3 runs 14 residues. Germline values: CDR1 SQVTM, CDR2 ANQGSEA. V lost 4 bases and J lost 0; bases outside the gene matches: 3. For the CDR3, the DNA is TGCAGCGTTGGGGACAGAGTCTCCTACAATGAGCAGTTCTTC. Its translation: CSVGDRVSYNEQFF.

The chain combines TRBV18 with TRBJ2-7; maybe TRBD1 (6 bases). There are 14 residues in the CDR3. V was clipped by 6 bases and J by 0 bases, with 12 bases between them. Germline V gene sequence: CDR1 KGHSH, CDR2 LQKENI. Here the CDR3 reads CASSQGTGSYEQYF. In DNA form, the CDR3 reads TGTGCCAGCTCGCAGGGGACGGGCTCCTACGAGCAGTACTTC.

The chain links TRBV19 to TRBJ2-7; tentative D call: TRBD2 (7 bases). This CDR3 contains 14 residues. The germline V gene encodes CDR1 LNHDA and CDR2 SQIVND (reference sequence). Trimming left V 3 bases short and J 7 bases short, with 16 bases between. CDR3 sequence reads: CASSIGRGPGEQYF. CDR3 DNA sequence: TGTGCCAGTAGTATCGGGCGGGGGCCCGGGGAGCAGTACTTC.

V is TRBV19 and J is TRBJ2-7; 8 bases line up with TRBD2. This CDR3 contains 14 residues. Germline CDR1 LNHDA, CDR2 SQIVND (reference sequence). V gave up 5 bases and J gave up 5 bases; unmatched junction bases: 8. DNA for the CDR3: TGTGCCAGTAGTGCAGGACTAGCTTCCAACGAGCAGTACTTC. The encoded protein is CASSAGLASNEQYF.

This chain uses TRBV18 with TRBJ1-3, with D tentatively TRBD1 (5 bases). Germline CDR1 KGHSH, CDR2 LQKENI. The CDR3 consists of 15 residues. Trimming took off 3 bases at V and 0 bases at J, with 9 bases between the two ends. CDR3 amino acids: CASSPQGSSGNTIYF. DNA of the CDR3: TGTGCCAGCTCACCTCAGGGCAGCTCTGGAAACACCATATATTTT.

V gene TRBV15 combines with J gene TRBJ2-6; D is possibly TRBD1 (5 bases). Trimming left V 6 bases short and J 3 bases short, with 12 bases between. CDR3 length: 15 amino acids. CDR1 is LNHNV, CDR2 YYDKDF, per germline (reference sequence). The CDR3 loop reads CATSETGIGANVLTF. CDR3 sequence (DNA): TGTGCCACCAGTGAAACAGGAATTGGGGCCAACGTCCTGACTTTC. Variable domain in full (rest from reference TRBV15 and TRBJ2-6): DAMVIQNPRYQVTQFGKPVTLSCSQTLNHNVMYWYQQKSSQAPKLLFHYYDKDFNNEADTPDNFQSRRPNTSFCFLDIRSPGLGDTAMYLCATSETGIGANVLTFGAGSRLTVL.

The J gene is TRBJ2-1, the V gene TRBV5-5, with 7 bases fitting TRBD1. Germline CDR1 SGHKS, CDR2 YYEKEE (reference sequence). The CDR3 extends over 17 amino acids. Losses at the gene ends were 4 bases for V and 1 base for J; bases not matched to a gene: 11. DNA for the CDR3: TGTGCCAGCAGCCTAGGACAGGCTTTAAGGTCCTACAATGAGCAGTTCTTC. As protein: CASSLGQALRSYNEQFF.

This chain uses TRBV7-9 with TRBJ1-1; 8 bases line up with TRBD1. The V gene end was trimmed by 4 bases and the J gene end by 6 bases; junction bases not matched to a gene: 4. Per the germline V gene, CDR1 is SEHNR and CDR2 is FQNEAQ (reference sequence). The CDR3 sequence is 13 residues long. The CDR3 spells CASSSDREAEAFF. The CDR3 region has the DNA TGTGCCAGCAGCTCGGACAGGGAGGCTGAAGCTTTCTTT.

This chain links TRBV7-3 with TRBJ2-5, with 10 bases that match TRBD2. Germline CDR1 and CDR2: SGHTA and FQGTGA. The CDR3 consists of 15 residues. V shed 2 bases, J shed 2 bases, and the junction held 2 bases outside the gene matches. The DNA of the CDR3 is TGTGCCAGCAGCTTACTAGCGGGGGCACAAGAGACCCAGTACTTC. This encodes CASSLLAGAQETQYF. Complete variable domain (other parts from reference TRBV7-3 and TRBJ2-5): GAGVSQTPSNKVTEKGKYVELRCDPISGHTALYWYRQSLGQGPEFLIYFQGTGAADDSGLPNDRFFAVRPEGSVSTLKIQRTERGDSAVYLCASSLLAGAQETQYFGPGTRLLVL.

The chain employs TRBV25-1 and TRBJ1-5, with TRBD1 matching 7 bases. The CDR3 runs 14 residues. Germline values: CDR1 MGHDK, CDR2 SYGVNS. The V gene end was trimmed by 6 bases and the J gene end by 3 bases; junction bases not matched to a gene: 5. Here the CDR3 DNA reads TGTGCCAGCAGCCCGACAGGGTTCAATCAGCCCCAGCATTTT. This codes for CASSPTGFNQPQHF.

This clone was counted once. CDR3 coding DNA: TGCGCCAGCAGCCCCCAGGAGGGGAGCTCCTACGAGCAGTACTTC. Amino acid sequence: CASSPQEGSSYEQYF. J is TRBJ2-7 and V is TRBV4-1; tentatively, D is TRBD2 (6 bases). V was clipped by 4 bases and J by 0 bases, with 13 bases between them. The CDR3 contains 15 residues. Germline loops: CDR1 MGHRA, CDR2 YSYEKL.